These 20 T cell receptor beta chains were all obtained from the same sample, sequenced in a study of human T cells and chemical hapten exposure. In TCRdb, the RACE reads were re-called with MiXCR into one record per CDR3 protein. Of 28,000 or so distinct CDR3 sequences in the sample, nearly 6% were seen once. Time point indicated: patch test 3, about 24 weeks after DPC sensitization. Documented treatment: therapeutic diphenylcyclopropenone sensitization with weekly scalp DPC. Sequencing used whole blood, obtained in connection with sensitization to the hapten diphenylcyclopropenone (DPC). The receptors originated from a man aged 25-45 years with alopecia areata. Some clones in this sample may be carry-over from other donors' samples.

This clonotype showed up many times. The V call is TRBV30, the J call TRBJ1-2, with TRBD1 as a possible D gene (6 bases). Germline CDR1 and CDR2: GTSNPN and SVGIG (reference sequence). V was cut by 2 bases and J by 2 bases, with 15 bases left in between. The length of the CDR3 is 15 residues. Here the CDR3 reads CAWSFPTGGNYGYTF. The CDR3, as DNA: TGTGCCTGGAGTTTCCCGACAGGAGGAAACTATGGCTACACCTTC.

In its sample, this clonotype was seen many times. V and J are TRBV7-8 and TRBJ2-3; 9 nucleotides line up with TRBD2. CDR3 length: 16 amino acids. Germline-derived CDR1 and CDR2 are SGHVS and FQNEAQ. The V segment lost 2 bases and the J segment 2 bases; nucleotides outside the gene matches: 5. The CDR3 is CASSLLSSGITDTQYF. The CDR3 coding sequence is TGTGCCAGCAGCTTACTCTCTAGCGGGATCACAGATACGCAGTATTTT.

At least ten counts were recorded for this clonotype. The V call is TRBV5-5, the J call TRBJ2-5; D possibly corresponds to TRBD1 (6 bases). Germline values: CDR1 SGHKS, CDR2 YYEKEE (reference sequence). CDR3 length: 15 residues. V was clipped by 6 bases and J by 2 bases, with 17 bases between them. DNA for the CDR3: TGTGCCAGCAACCTACAGGGTCTAGTACAAGAGACCCAGTACTTC. It translates to CASNLQGLVQETQYF.

This clonotype was recorded many times. V gene TRBV20-1 combines with J gene TRBJ2-3; D unresolved. V dropped 3 bases and J dropped 6 bases, with 10 bases sitting between them. The germline V gene encodes CDR1 DFQATT and CDR2 SNEGSKA (reference sequence). There are 12 residues in the CDR3. The CDR3 here is CSASDLPDTQYF. The CDR3 DNA sequence: TGCAGTGCTAGTGACCTCCCGGATACGCAGTATTTT.

In its sample, this clonotype was seen many times. The chain has TRBV30 and TRBJ2-2; a possible D gene is TRBD1 (6 bases). Trimming took 6 bases from V and 1 from J, leaving 9 bases between them. The CDR3 has 13 residues. In germline, CDR1 is GTSNPN, CDR2 SVGIG (reference sequence). DNA for the CDR3: TGTGCCTGCCCCAGGGGGAACACCGGGGAGCTGTTTTTT. Translated: CACPRGNTGELFF.

This clonotype was recorded at least ten times. The chain recombines TRBV6-4 with TRBJ2-3; D is unclear. CDR1 and CDR2 (germline): MRHNA, SNTAGT. This CDR3 is built from 13 residues. V was trimmed by 2 bases and J by 0 bases, leaving 3 bases between them. In DNA, the CDR3 is TGTGCCAGCAGTGACCAGAGCACAGATACGCAGTATTTT. This gives the protein CASSDQSTDTQYF.

This clonotype was seen ten or more times. The rearrangement joins TRBV27 to TRBJ2-2; 8 bases map to TRBD1. V lost 8 bases to trimming and J lost 5 bases; unmatched junction nucleotides: 4. The germline CDR1 and CDR2 sequences are MNHEY and SMNVEV (reference sequence). This CDR3 has 13 residues. The CDR3 DNA follows: TGTGCCAGCCTTACAGGGGGGACCGGGGAGCTGTTTTTT. This encodes CASLTGGTGELFF.

The sample holds many counts of this clonotype. The V call is TRBV12-3 or TRBV12-4, the J call TRBJ2-1, with 12 bases lining up with TRBD1. Losses at the gene ends were 5 bases for V and 4 bases for J; bases not matched to a gene: 3. The CDR3 is made up of 15 amino acids. The CDR3: CASSRDRGLYNEQFF. The CDR3 DNA reads as TGTGCCAGCAGTAGGGACAGGGGGCTGTACAATGAGCAGTTCTTC.

This clonotype was observed at least ten times. The CDR3 here is CAIEKDMNTEAFF. CDR3 sequence (DNA): TGTGCCATCGAGAAGGACATGAACACTGAAGCTTTCTTT. The chain couples TRBV10-3 to TRBJ1-1, with TRBD1 as a possible D gene (5 bases). Trimming removed 8 bases from V and 0 bases from J, with 10 bases in between. CDR3 length equals 13 residues. Germline assignment: CDR1 ENHRY and CDR2 SYGVKD.

Points on this clonotype: Since a much larger clone is just one base distant, this may be a read error. V gene TRBV7-1 combines with J gene TRBJ2-3; the D gene is possibly TRBD1 (6 bases). Being an ORF, TRBV7-1 has a function that is uncertain. The CDR3 consists of 16 residues. Trimming took off 3 bases at V and 0 bases at J, with 13 bases between the two ends. This chain's CDR3 is CASSSITGSSTDTQYF. The CDR3 region has the DNA TGTGCCAGCAGCTCCATTACAGGGTCTAGCACAGATACGCAGTATTTT.

This clonotype was seen at least ten times. The chain is built from TRBV2 and TRBJ2-1, with 11 bases that match TRBD2. V lost 8 bases and J lost 8; bases outside the gene matches: 11. Germline V gene lookup returns CDR1 SNHLY and CDR2 FYNNEI. The CDR3 totals 15 residues. The CDR3 DNA sequence: TGTGCCAGCGACCCGGCTAGCGGGAGGTGGGATGAGCAGTTCTTC. Amino acid sequence: CASDPASGRWDEQFF.

The sample holds many counts of this clonotype. The V and J genes are TRBV29-1 and TRBJ2-5; the D gene is possibly TRBD1 (6 bases). The V gene's germline CDR1 is SQVTM and CDR2 ANQGSEA. Trimming cost V 4 bases and J 3 bases, with 9 bases left between them. This CDR3 spans 12 amino acids. CDR3 region: CSVGTVEETQYF. Here the CDR3 DNA reads TGCAGCGTTGGGACAGTCGAAGAGACCCAGTACTTC.

This clonotype was recorded at least ten times. The chain uses TRBV13 and TRBJ1-4; D unclear. With 4 bases removed from V and 7 bases from J, the gap between germline ends came to 16 bases. The CDR3 extends over 15 amino acids. Germline assignment: CDR1 PRHDT and CDR2 FYEKMQ (reference sequence). This CDR3 reads CASSSWAALVEKLFF. The CDR3 region has the DNA TGTGCCAGCAGCTCCTGGGCGGCGCTGGTTGAAAAACTGTTTTTT.

The chain links TRBV6-2 or TRBV6-3 to TRBJ1-5; D remains ambiguous. This CDR3 has 13 residues. V shed 10 bases and J shed 4 bases, with 14 bases lying between them. In germline, CDR1 is MNHEY, CDR2 SVGEGT. The CDR3 is CATSLTENQPQHF. CDR3 DNA sequence: TGTGCCACTTCCTTGACGGAGAATCAGCCCCAGCATTTT.

Concerning this clonotype itself: Possible read error: a much larger clone is one base away. The chain links TRBV19 to TRBJ1-2; the D gene is possibly TRBD1 (5 bases). The CDR3 has 13 amino acids. Between the trimmed V and J ends, which lost 4 bases and 4 bases, there was a span of 10 bases. Germline V gene data show CDR1 as LNHDA and CDR2 as SQIVND (reference sequence). The CDR3 spells CASSTDGAYGYTF. CDR3 DNA: TGTGCCAGTAGTACAGACGGGGCCTATGGCTACACCTTC.

This clonotype was detected many times. V and J are TRBV5-5 and TRBJ1-3; D gene ambiguous. With 2 bases removed from V and 2 bases from J, the gap between germline ends came to 8 bases. The CDR3 is 14 amino acids. Germline V gives CDR1 SGHKS, CDR2 YYEKEE (reference sequence). The CDR3 loop is CASSFRQAGNTIYF. In DNA, the CDR3 is TGTGCCAGCAGCTTTAGGCAGGCTGGAAACACCATATATTTT.

This clonotype was detected ten times or more. The rearrangement joins TRBV10-3 to TRBJ1-2; 9 bases line up with TRBD1. CDR1 is ENHRY, CDR2 SYGVKD, per germline. Trimming at V came to 6 bases and at J to 8 bases, leaving 16 bases not matched to a gene. This CDR3 is built from 16 residues. CDR3 sequence (DNA): TGTGCCATCAGGACTGATAGTGGGACAGGGCCTGGCGGCTACACCTTC. Translating gives CAIRTDSGTGPGGYTF.

This clonotype was counted ten times or more. This chain joins TRBV4-1 and TRBJ2-1, with D possibly called TRBD1 or TRBD2 (5 bases each). There are 16 residues in the CDR3. The germline CDR1 and CDR2 sequences are MGHRA and YSYEKL. The V gene lost 0 bases and the J gene lost 4 bases, with 13 bases spanning the gap. The CDR3 protein is CASSQDRGKGYNEQFF. For the CDR3, the DNA is TGCGCCAGCAGCCAAGATCGGGGAAAGGGGTACAATGAGCAGTTCTTC.

This clonotype was recorded at least ten times. The CDR3 is CASSPGQGRETQYF. The DNA of the CDR3 is TGTGCCAGCAGCCCGGGACAGGGGAGGGAGACCCAGTACTTC. V usage is TRBV7-9 and J usage is TRBJ2-5; 10 bases map to TRBD1. The CDR3 has 14 residues. J was trimmed by 5 bases and V by 5 bases; bases with no gene match: 5. Germline V gives CDR1 SEHNR, CDR2 FQNEAQ (reference sequence).

This clonotype was detected ten times or more. This chain joins TRBV20-1 and TRBJ1-2, with unresolved D. The CDR3 covers 13 residues. V lost 0 bases and J lost 4, with 9 bases in between. CDR1 and CDR2 from the germline V gene are DFQATT and SNEGSKA (reference sequence). CDR3 sequence: CSARDPGSYGYTF. In DNA, the CDR3 is TGCAGTGCTAGAGATCCGGGTAGCTATGGCTACACCTTC.